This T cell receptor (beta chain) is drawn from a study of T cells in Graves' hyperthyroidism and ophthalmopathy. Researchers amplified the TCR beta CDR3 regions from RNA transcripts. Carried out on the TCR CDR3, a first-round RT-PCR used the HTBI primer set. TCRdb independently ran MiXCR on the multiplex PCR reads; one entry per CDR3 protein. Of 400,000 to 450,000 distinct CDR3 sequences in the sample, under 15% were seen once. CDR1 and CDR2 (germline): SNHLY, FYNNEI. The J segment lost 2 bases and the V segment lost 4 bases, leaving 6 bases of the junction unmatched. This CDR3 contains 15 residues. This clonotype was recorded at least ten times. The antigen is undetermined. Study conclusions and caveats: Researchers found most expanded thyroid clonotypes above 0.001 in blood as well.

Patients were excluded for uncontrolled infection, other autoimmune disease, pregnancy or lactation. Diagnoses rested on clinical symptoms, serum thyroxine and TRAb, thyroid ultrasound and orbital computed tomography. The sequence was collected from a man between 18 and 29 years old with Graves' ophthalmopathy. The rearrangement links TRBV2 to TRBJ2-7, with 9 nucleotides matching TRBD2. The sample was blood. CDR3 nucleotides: TGTGCCAGCAGTGGTTCGGCTAGCGGGGCCTACGAGCAGTACTTC. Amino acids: CASSGSASGAYEQYF.